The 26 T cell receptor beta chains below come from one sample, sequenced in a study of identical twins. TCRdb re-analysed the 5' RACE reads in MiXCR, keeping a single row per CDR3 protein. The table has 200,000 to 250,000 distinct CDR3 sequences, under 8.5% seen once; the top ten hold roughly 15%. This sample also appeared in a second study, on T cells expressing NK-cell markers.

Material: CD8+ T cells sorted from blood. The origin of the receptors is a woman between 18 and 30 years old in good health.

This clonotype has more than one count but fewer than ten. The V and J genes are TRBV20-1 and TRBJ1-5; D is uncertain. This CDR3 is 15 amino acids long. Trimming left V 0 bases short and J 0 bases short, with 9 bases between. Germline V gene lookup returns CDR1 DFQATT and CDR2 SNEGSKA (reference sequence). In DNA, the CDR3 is TGCAGTGCTAGAGACCTCCCAAATAGCAATCAGCCCCAGCATTTT. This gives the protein CSARDLPNSNQPQHF.

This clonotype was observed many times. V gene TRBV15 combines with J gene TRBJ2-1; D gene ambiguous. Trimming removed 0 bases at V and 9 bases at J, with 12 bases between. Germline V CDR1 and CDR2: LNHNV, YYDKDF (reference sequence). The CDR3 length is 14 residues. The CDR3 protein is CATSREPRHREQFF. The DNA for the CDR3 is TGTGCCACCAGCAGAGAACCTAGACACCGTGAGCAGTTCTTC.

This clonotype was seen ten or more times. Here the CDR3 DNA reads TGCAGTGCTAGAGTATTAACTGAAGCTTTCTTT. This translates into CSARVLTEAFF. This chain joins TRBV20-1 and TRBJ1-1; D unresolved. Trimming removed 1 base from V and 5 bases from J, with 5 bases in between. The CDR3 runs 11 residues. Germline loops: CDR1 DFQATT, CDR2 SNEGSKA (reference sequence).

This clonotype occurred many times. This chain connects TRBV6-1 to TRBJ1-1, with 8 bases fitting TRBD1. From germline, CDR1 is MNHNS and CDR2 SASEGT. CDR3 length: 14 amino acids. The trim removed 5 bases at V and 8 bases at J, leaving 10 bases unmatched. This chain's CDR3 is CASSLTGASGEAFF. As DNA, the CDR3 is TGTGCCAGCAGTCTGACAGGGGCCAGCGGGGAAGCTTTCTTT.

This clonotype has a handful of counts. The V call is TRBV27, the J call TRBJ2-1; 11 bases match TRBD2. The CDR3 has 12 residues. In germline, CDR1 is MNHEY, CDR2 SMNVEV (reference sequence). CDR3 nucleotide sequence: TGTACCACTAGCGGGAGCTACAATGAGCAGTTCTTC. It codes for CTTSGSYNEQFF.

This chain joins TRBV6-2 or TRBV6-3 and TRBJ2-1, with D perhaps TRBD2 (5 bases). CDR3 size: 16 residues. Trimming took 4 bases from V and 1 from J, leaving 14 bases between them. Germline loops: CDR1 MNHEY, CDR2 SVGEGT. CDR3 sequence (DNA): TGTGCCAGCAGTTCAATCACTAGAGCATCCTACAATGAGCAGTTCTTC. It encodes CASSSITRASYNEQFF.

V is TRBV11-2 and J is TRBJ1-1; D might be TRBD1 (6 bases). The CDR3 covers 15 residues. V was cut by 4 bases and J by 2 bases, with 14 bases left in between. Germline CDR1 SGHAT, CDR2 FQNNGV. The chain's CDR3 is CASSSGTYINTEAFF. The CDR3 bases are TGTGCCAGCAGCTCGGGGACATACATTAACACTGAAGCTTTCTTT.

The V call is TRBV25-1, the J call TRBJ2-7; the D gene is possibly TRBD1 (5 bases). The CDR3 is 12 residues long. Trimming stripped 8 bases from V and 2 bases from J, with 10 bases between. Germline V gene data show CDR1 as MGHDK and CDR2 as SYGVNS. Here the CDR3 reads CASQGQAYEQYF. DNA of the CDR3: TGTGCCAGCCAGGGTCAGGCCTACGAGCAGTACTTC.

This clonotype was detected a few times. CDR3 DNA: TGTGCCAGTTCCGCCGGGAGTGGAGAGCAGTTCTTC. Its protein is CASSAGSGEQFF. The V and J genes are TRBV7-7 and TRBJ2-1; maybe TRBD2 (6 bases). The CDR3 loop spans 12 amino acids. V lost 9 bases and J 10 bases, leaving 16 bases between the germline ends. Per germline, CDR1 SSHAT and CDR2 FNYEAQ (reference sequence).

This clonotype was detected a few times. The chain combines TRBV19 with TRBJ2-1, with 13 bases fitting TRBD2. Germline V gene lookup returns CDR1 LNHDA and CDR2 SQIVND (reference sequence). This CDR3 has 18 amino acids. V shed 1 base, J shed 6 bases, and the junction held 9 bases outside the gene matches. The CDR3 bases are TGTGCCAGTAGTATAGTCCCCTTACTAGCGGGAGGGGTCAATGAGCAGTTCTTC. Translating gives CASSIVPLLAGGVNEQFF.

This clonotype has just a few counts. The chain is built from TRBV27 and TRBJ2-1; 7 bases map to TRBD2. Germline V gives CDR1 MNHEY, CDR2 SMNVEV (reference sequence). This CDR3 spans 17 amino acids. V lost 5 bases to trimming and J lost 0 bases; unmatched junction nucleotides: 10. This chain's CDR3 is CASSLGGGPSSYNEQFF. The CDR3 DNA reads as TGTGCCAGCAGTCTGGGGGGGGGACCAAGCTCCTACAATGAGCAGTTCTTC.

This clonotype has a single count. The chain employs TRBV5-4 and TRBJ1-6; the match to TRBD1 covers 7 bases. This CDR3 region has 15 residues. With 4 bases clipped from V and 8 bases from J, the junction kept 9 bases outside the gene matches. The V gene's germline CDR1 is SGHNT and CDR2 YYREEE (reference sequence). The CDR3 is CASSLPGQPHSPLHF. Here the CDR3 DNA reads TGTGCCAGCAGCCTGCCGGGACAGCCTCATTCACCCCTCCACTTT.

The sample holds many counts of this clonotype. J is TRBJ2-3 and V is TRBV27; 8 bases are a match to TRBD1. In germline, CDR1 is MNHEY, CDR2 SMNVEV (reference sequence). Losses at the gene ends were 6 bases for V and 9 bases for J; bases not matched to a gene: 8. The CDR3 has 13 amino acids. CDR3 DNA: TGTGCCAGCAGCCTCGGACAGGGAGGAACGCAGTATTTT. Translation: CASSLGQGGTQYF.

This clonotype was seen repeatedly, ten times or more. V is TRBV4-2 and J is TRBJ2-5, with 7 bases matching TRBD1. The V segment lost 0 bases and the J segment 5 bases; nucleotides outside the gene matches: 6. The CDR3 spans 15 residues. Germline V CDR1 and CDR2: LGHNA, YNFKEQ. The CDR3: CASSQDRGGHETQYF. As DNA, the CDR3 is TGTGCCAGCAGCCAAGATCGAGGGGGCCATGAGACCCAGTACTTC.

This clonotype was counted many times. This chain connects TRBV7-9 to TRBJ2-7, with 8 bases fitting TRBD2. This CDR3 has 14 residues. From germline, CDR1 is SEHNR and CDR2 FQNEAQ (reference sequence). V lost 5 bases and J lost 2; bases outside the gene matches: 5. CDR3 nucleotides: TGTGCCAGCAGCGCAACTAGCGGTCCCTACGAGCAGTACTTC. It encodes CASSATSGPYEQYF.

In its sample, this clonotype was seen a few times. The CDR3 region has the DNA TGTGCCAGCGGGTCACTAGCGGCGGACGAGCAGTACTTC. Protein: CASGSLAADEQYF. This chain joins TRBV27 and TRBJ2-7; TRBD2 agrees at 8 bases. The germline V gene encodes CDR1 MNHEY and CDR2 SMNVEV (reference sequence). The CDR3 spans 13 residues. J was trimmed by 5 bases and V by 8 bases; bases with no gene match: 8.

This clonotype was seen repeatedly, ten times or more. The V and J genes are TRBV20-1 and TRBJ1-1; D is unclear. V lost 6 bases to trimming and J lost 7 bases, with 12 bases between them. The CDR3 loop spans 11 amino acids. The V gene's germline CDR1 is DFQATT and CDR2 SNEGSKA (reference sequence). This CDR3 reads CSAPYTGEAFF. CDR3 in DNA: TGCAGTGCGCCTTATACGGGTGAAGCTTTCTTT.

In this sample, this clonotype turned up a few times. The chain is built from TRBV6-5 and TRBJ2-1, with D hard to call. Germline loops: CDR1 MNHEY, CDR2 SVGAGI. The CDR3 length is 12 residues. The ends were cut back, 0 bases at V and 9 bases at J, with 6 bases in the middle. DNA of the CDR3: TGTGCCAGCAGTTACTCGGGTAGTGAGCAGTTCTTC. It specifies CASSYSGSEQFF.

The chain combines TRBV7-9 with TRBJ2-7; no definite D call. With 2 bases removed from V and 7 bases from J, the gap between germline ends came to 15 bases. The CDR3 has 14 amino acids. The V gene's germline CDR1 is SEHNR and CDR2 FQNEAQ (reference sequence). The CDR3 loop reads CASSLPRTPREQYF. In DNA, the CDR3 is TGTGCCAGCAGCTTACCTAGAACCCCTCGAGAGCAGTACTTC.

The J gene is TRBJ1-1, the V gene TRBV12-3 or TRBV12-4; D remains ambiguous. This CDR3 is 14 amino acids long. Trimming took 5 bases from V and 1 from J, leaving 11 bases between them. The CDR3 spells CASSPGRSNTEAFF. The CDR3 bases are TGTGCCAGCAGTCCAGGACGTTCGAACACTGAAGCTTTCTTT.

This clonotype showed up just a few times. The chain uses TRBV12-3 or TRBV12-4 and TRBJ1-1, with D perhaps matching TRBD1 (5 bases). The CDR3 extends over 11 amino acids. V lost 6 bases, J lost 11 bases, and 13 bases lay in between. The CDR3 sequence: CASREAGGAFF. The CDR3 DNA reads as TGTGCCAGCAGGGAAGCTGGGGGGGCTTTCTTT.

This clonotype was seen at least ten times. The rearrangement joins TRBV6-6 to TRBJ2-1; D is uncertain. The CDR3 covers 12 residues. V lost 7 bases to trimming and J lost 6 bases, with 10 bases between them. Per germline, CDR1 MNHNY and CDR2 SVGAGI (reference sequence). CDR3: CASIQSSNEQFF. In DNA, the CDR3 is TGTGCCAGCATTCAAAGTTCCAATGAGCAGTTCTTC.

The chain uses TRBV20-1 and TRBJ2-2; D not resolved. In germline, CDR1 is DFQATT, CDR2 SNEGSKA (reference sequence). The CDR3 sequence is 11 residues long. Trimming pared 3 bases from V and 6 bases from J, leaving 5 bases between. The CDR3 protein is CSARVAGELFF. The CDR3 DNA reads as TGCAGTGCTAGGGTAGCCGGGGAGCTGTTTTTT.

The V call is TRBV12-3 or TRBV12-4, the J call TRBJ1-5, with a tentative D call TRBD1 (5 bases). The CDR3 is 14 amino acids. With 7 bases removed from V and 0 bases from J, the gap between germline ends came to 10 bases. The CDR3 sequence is CASTSQGSNQPQHF. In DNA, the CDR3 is TGTGCCAGCACCTCTCAGGGTAGCAATCAGCCCCAGCATTTT.

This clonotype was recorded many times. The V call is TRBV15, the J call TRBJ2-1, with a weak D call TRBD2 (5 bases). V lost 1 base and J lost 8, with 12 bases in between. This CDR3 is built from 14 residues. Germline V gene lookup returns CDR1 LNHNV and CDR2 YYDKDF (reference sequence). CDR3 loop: CATSRGASSDEQFF. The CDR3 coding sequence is TGTGCCACCAGCAGAGGGGCTAGCAGCGATGAGCAGTTCTTC.

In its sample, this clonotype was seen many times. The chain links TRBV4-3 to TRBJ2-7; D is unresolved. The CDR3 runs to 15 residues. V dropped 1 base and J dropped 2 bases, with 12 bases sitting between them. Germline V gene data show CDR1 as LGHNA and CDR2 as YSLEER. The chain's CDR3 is CASSQGRWTPYEQYF. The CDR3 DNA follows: TGCGCCAGCAGCCAAGGGCGGTGGACCCCCTACGAGCAGTACTTC.